The clone carrying this TCR beta chain has ten or more counts. Its antigen is as yet unknown. Every donor was a healthy Caucasian. In germline, CDR1 is LGHDT, CDR2 YNNKEL (reference sequence). The CDR3 extends over 15 amino acids. Trimming removed 4 bases from V and 5 bases from J, with 12 bases in between. The entry originates in a study of identical twins. Carrying unique molecular identifiers, the cDNA also gained a universal primer site through template switching. MiXCR, applied by TCRdb to the 5' RACE reads, yields one record per CDR3 protein. Among about 100,000 distinct CDR3 sequences listed, around 5.5% were seen once. Study-level findings and limits: Beta out-of-frame sequences showed weaker excess twin sharing. Rather than following the same donors, the conclusions depended on cross-sectional statistical analysis.

The clonotype was recovered from a woman between 50 and 59 years old in good health. V and J are TRBV3-1 and TRBJ1-6; D gene uncertain. Specimen: memory T cells sorted from blood. CDR3 protein: CASSPLGSNNSPLHF. The CDR3 bases are TGTGCCAGCAGCCCGCTCGGAAGTAATAATTCACCCCTCCACTTT.